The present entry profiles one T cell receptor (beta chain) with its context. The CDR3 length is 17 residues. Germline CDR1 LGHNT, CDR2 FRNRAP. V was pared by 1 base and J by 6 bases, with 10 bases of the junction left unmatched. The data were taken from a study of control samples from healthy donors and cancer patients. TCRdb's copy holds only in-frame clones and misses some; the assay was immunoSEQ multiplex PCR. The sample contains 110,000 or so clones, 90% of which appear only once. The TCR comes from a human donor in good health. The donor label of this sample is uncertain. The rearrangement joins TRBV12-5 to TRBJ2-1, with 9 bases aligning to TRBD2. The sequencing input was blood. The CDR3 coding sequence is TGTGCTAGTGGTTTGGCTGTTTTCCGCGGGGGGGCCAATGAGCAGTTCTTC. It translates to CASGLAVFRGGANEQFF.